This T cell receptor beta chain was sequenced for a study of T cell repertoires in urothelial bladder cancer. Study-level background: The roughly twelve resected lesions were three cT0, three cTa, three cT1 and three cT2 or greater.

Study results and caveats: Urothelial carcinoma specimens: median about 6,000 T cells versus around 26,000 in benign. A single clone reached roughly 2% in benign versus up to roughly 17% in carcinoma. Infiltrating lymphocytes: median about 2.1% in carcinoma versus approximately 13% in benign specimens.

Worth noting for this clone: The antigen is undetermined.

The assay was immunoSEQ multiplex PCR, and TCRdb's table has in-frame clones only and misses some. In the table there are some 2,600 clones, 68% of which are singletons. Germline CDR1 reads SGHRS; CDR2 reads YFSETQ. Between the trimmed V and J ends, which lost 4 bases and 1 base, there was a span of 11 bases. The length of the CDR3 is 15 residues. This receptor was obtained from a human donor with a benign inflammatory bladder lesion. The chain combines TRBV5-1 with TRBJ1-4, with unresolved D. Sequenced material: bladder tissue. The CDR3 sequence: CASSGVPGTNEKLFF. The CDR3 DNA follows: TGCGCCAGCAGCGGGGTTCCCGGAACTAATGAAAAACTGTTTTTT.